Presented here are 10 T cell receptor beta chains from one specimen sequenced in a study of post-analysis software for immune sequencing data. Findings and limits, study-wide: In patients, TRBV5-6, TRBV5-1 and TRBV20-1 belonged to five TRBV segments found more frequently than in controls.

The antigens these receptors bind are not known. Unique molecular identifiers were carried by the TCR beta cDNA libraries. One entry per CDR3 protein, called by TCRdb with MiXCR from the PCR reads. The data hold 430,000 or so distinct CDR3 sequences, with less than 40% observed a single time. Input material: blood. All receptors come from a girl aged 2-10 years with multiple sclerosis.

In this sample, this clonotype turned up a few times. The chain links TRBV29-1 to TRBJ2-3, with unresolved D. Trimming pared 4 bases from V and 5 bases from J, leaving 13 bases between. The germline gives CDR1 SQVTM, CDR2 ANQGSEA. This CDR3 is 13 amino acids long. The CDR3 DNA reads TGCAGCGTTGCCCCGCGCCAGAAAGATACGCAGTATTTT. This encodes CSVAPRQKDTQYF.

In its sample, this clonotype was seen a few times. The rearrangement uses TRBV25-1 and TRBJ2-5, with D possibly TRBD2 on 6 matching bases. CDR1 is MGHDK, CDR2 SYGVNS, per germline. The CDR3 length is 14 residues. V lost 5 bases and J lost 6, with 16 bases in between. The CDR3: CASSMRLDSKTQYF. As DNA, the CDR3 is TGTGCCAGCAGTATGCGACTAGATTCCAAGACCCAGTACTTC.

The rearrangement links TRBV12-3 or TRBV12-4 to TRBJ1-5; TRBD1 matches at 9 bases. Losses at the gene ends were 4 bases for V and 6 bases for J; bases not matched to a gene: 7. The CDR3 covers 15 residues. In DNA, the CDR3 is TGTGCCAGCAGTTATACAGGGGGCTCTGGTCAGCCCCAGCATTTT. This codes for CASSYTGGSGQPQHF.

This rearrangement joins TRBV6-2 or TRBV6-3 to TRBJ2-4, with TRBD1 matching 7 bases. The germline V gene encodes CDR1 MNHEY and CDR2 SVGEGT. The CDR3 has 14 residues. V shed 6 bases and J 4 bases; nucleotides not matched to a gene: 6. In DNA, the CDR3 is TGTGCCAGCAGCGGAGACAGGGTAAAAAACATTCAGTACTTC. This codes for CASSGDRVKNIQYF.

This clonotype was detected only once. The chain couples TRBV5-1 to TRBJ1-2; a possible D gene is TRBD1 (5 bases). V was shortened by 4 bases and J by 9 bases, with 13 bases between the two germline ends. The CDR3 is 12 residues long. CDR1 SGHRS and CDR2 YFSETQ come from the germline V gene. CDR3 in amino acids: CASSKYRISYTF. CDR3 bases: TGCGCCAGCAGCAAGTACAGGATTAGCTACACCTTC.

CDR3 residues: CASSFESFNQPQHF. The CDR3 DNA is TGTGCCAGCAGCTTCGAGTCTTTCAATCAGCCCCAGCATTTT. The chain combines TRBV7-2 with TRBJ1-5; D is unclear. The CDR3 is 14 residues long. The germline CDR1 and CDR2 sequences are SGHTA and FQGNSA. Trimming left V 3 bases short and J 3 bases short, with 9 bases between.

The chain joins TRBV10-3 to TRBJ2-3, with D unclear. CDR3 length equals 13 residues. Germline V gene sequence: CDR1 ENHRY, CDR2 SYGVKD. The germline V and J ends were trimmed by 7 bases and 4 bases, with 12 bases remaining between them. The CDR3 loop is CAIMSGVADTQYF. The DNA for the CDR3 is TGTGCCATCATGTCTGGGGTGGCAGATACGCAGTATTTT.

The chain employs TRBV12-3 or TRBV12-4 and TRBJ2-7; D might be TRBD2 (6 bases). Trimming removed 6 bases from V and 2 bases from J, with 11 bases in between. The CDR3 sequence is 13 residues long. The CDR3 DNA reads TGTGCCAGCAGGTCGGGACTGACCTACGAGCAGTACTTC. This encodes CASRSGLTYEQYF.

The V and J genes are TRBV3-1 and TRBJ2-1; D gene unclear. V gave up 0 bases and J gave up 5 bases, with 14 bases separating them. CDR3 length equals 16 residues. Germline assignment: CDR1 LGHDT and CDR2 YNNKEL (reference sequence). Here the CDR3 DNA reads TGTGCCAGCAGCCAAGAGGGCAGAAAATCCAACAATGAGCAGTTCTTC. Amino acid sequence: CASSQEGRKSNNEQFF.

The chain employs TRBV12-3 or TRBV12-4 and TRBJ1-2; 7 bases match TRBD1. V gave up 6 bases and J gave up 4 bases; unmatched junction bases: 5. This CDR3 has 13 residues. The CDR3 loop reads CASSETGSYGYTF. CDR3 nucleotides: TGTGCCAGCAGCGAGACAGGGTCCTATGGCTACACCTTC.